The clone carrying this TCR beta chain was recorded a few times. This specimen belongs to a study of spatial heterogeneity in lung cancer. Across the study: Patients with untreated early-stage non-small cell lung cancer, numbering more than 55, were the donors. The authors sequenced available follow-up PBMC samples, taken a median of around 23 months after resection.

This sample's time point: blood at routine non-recurrence follow-up after resection. Unsorted tumor, nontumor lung tissue or cryopreserved PBMC supplied the whole RNA. TCRdb reprocessed the 5' RACE reads via MiXCR and lists one record per CDR3 protein. The sample includes approximately 41,000 distinct CDR3 sequences, about 10% of them seen just once. CDR3 length: 17 amino acids. Unmatched junction bases numbered 9, after V lost 3 bases and J lost 5 bases. CDR1 is SGHRS and CDR2 is YFSETQ in the germline V gene. The rearrangement links TRBV5-1 to TRBJ2-1; 12 bases are a match to TRBD2. This sequence was found in a female donor with early-stage non-small cell lung cancer. Source: PBMCs, taken at follow-up. Here the CDR3 DNA reads TGCGCCAGCAGCTCCCTAGCGGGGGGGCCACTCGACAATGAGCAGTTCTTC. Translating it yields CASSSLAGGPLDNEQFF.